This T cell receptor beta chain comes out of a study of blood T cell repertoires in COVID-19. The wider study: The origin of the acute and convalescent COVID-19 samples was the United States, Italy and Spain. T cells, B-cell-depleted T cells, or PBMCs provided the cDNA or gDNA that served as material.

Methods used by the authors: The assay estimated nucleated cells by amplifying reference gene primers. Profiled with immunoSEQ multiplex PCR; TCRdb holds only in-frame clones, not every one. For V, J and clone size, that table is used; D and trimming come from the DNA. The sample has 150,000 to 200,000 clones, 79% seen once. This clone occurred many times. The CDR3 covers 16 residues. Germline values: CDR1 SEHNR, CDR2 FQNEAQ (reference sequence). With V trimmed by 5 bases and J by 5 bases, 14 bases remained unmatched. The gene calls are TRBV7-9 and TRBJ2-7, with 8 positions matching TRBD1. The source material was peripheral blood. The TCR originated in a man aged 55 to 69 with active or convalescent COVID-19. CDR3 protein: CASSPHPRTGIHEQYF. The CDR3 coding sequence is TGTGCCAGCAGCCCTCATCCGCGGACAGGGATCCACGAGCAGTACTTC.